This T cell receptor beta chain derives from a study of blood T cell repertoires in COVID-19. The V gene lost 6 bases and the J gene lost 3 bases, with 11 bases spanning the gap. The CDR3 covers 14 residues. Germline V gene data show CDR1 as MNHEY and CDR2 as SVGAGI. Profiling relied on immunoSEQ multiplex PCR, and the TCRdb table lists in-frame clones only, not all of them. The sample lists tens of thousands of clones, about 84% seen once, with over 8.5% in the top ten. The material sequenced was peripheral blood. The origin of this receptor is a man aged 60-69 years with acute or convalescent COVID-19. The genes are TRBV6-5 and TRBJ2-2; D is uncertain. The CDR3 nucleotides read TGTGCCAGCAGCCGAGATTTTGACACCGGGGAGCTGTTTTTT. Encoded protein: CASSRDFDTGELFF.